This T cell receptor (beta chain) comes out of a study of T-cell reconstitution after alpha-beta-depleted transplantation in children. Points from the study as a whole: Newly produced T cells mostly accounted for T-cell counts and diversity one year post-transplant. Several hundred expanded graft clones reportedly were the source of alpha-beta T cells about two months after transplant.

CDR3 length: 13 amino acids. Trimming took off 6 bases at V and 7 bases at J, with 12 bases between the two ends. From germline, CDR1 is MNHNS and CDR2 SASEGT. A library of TCRbeta sequences, prepared with unique molecular identifiers, was generated. TCRdb independently ran MiXCR on the PCR reads; one entry per CDR3 protein. The table has approximately 800,000 distinct CDR3 sequences, about 15% seen once. Remarks on this clonotype: Antigen unknown.

The sample in question was PBMCs, mostly from graft donor cells, obtained 360 days after TCRalphabeta/CD19-depleted stem cell transplant. This receptor was obtained from a male patient between 5 and 17 years old who had a stem cell transplant for acute lymphoblastic leukemia, so the T cells may come from the graft donor. J is TRBJ1-4 and V is TRBV6-1; no clear D gene. In DNA form, the CDR3 reads TGTGCCAGCAGACACGGCGCCGTTGAAAAACTGTTTTTT. This sequence encodes CASRHGAVEKLFF.